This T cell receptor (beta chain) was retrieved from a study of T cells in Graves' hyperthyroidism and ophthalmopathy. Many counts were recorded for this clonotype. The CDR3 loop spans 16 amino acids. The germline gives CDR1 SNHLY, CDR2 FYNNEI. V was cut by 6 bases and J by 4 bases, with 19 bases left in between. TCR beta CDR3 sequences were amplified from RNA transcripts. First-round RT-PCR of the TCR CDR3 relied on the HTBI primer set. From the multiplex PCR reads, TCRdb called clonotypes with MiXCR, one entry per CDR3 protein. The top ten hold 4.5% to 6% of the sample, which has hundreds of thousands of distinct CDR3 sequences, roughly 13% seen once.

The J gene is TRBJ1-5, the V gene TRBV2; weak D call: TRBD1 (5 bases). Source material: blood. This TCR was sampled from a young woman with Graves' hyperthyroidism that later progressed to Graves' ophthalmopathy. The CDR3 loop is CASRDPRGNPNQPQHF. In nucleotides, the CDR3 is TGTGCCAGCAGGGACCCACGGGGGAACCCGAATCAGCCCCAGCATTTT.